This T cell receptor beta chain was documented in a study of blood T cell repertoires in COVID-19. Some clones are missing from TCRdb's copy, which holds only in-frame ones; the method was immunoSEQ multiplex PCR. The table has hundreds of thousands of clones, 86% seen once. Germline V lookup: CDR1 LGHNA, CDR2 YSLEER. V lost 3 bases and J lost 0; bases outside the gene matches: 8. The CDR3 is made up of 17 amino acids. The sample was peripheral blood. V is TRBV4-3 and J is TRBJ2-1; 7 bases match TRBD2. The sequence derives from a woman over 75 with COVID-19, enrolled during active disease. The CDR3 spells CASSHPRGGGSYNEQFF. The CDR3 coding sequence is TGCGCCAGCAGCCATCCCCGGGGCGGGGGCTCCTACAATGAGCAGTTCTTC.